The rows below give T cell receptor beta chains drawn from one sample of a study of response to subunit inactivated influenza vaccine. TCRdb recomputed calls from the RT-PCR reads with MiXCR, one row per CDR3 protein. There are about 240,000 distinct CDR3 sequences in the sample; 12% occur only once, and less than 8.5% lies in the top ten. The sample was non-naive T cells sorted from PBMCs, taken 14 to 15 days before vaccination. The source of these receptors is a man aged 50-59 years who received an inactivated influenza vaccine. Both conserved end residues are trimmed from each CDR3. Each record gives: J gene, V gene, CDR3 protein.

>TRBJ1-1|TRBV6-2/TRBV6-3
ASSYTNTEAF
>TRBJ2-1|TRBV6-1
ASSGPSGRVNEQF
>TRBJ2-2|TRBV7-2
ASSLASTSRVGELF
>TRBJ2-1|TRBV7-7
ATKNTGGNEQF
>TRBJ2-3|TRBV28
ASSTSGTSGTLGTQY
>TRBJ1-5|TRBV7-8
ASSRSRVMSNQPQH
>TRBJ1-1|TRBV5-1
ASSPVGTGDTEAF
>TRBJ2-5|TRBV10-3
AIGNGDPFQQETQY
>TRBJ2-3|TRBV20-1
SATGPLVTDTQY
>TRBJ2-3|TRBV27
ASSLWSIGQAETDTQY
>TRBJ1-6|TRBV20-1
SARDGRAYNSPLH
>TRBJ2-6|TRBV12-3/TRBV12-4
ASSLGQGNSGANVLT
>TRBJ2-3|TRBV3-1
ASILMGGPVTDTQY
>TRBJ2-7|TRBV6-1
ASSEVAGPTYEQY
>TRBJ2-7|TRBV11-1
ASSLSDSADYEQY
>TRBJ2-1|TRBV28
ASSPGLADDNEQF
>TRBJ2-2|TRBV7-3
ASSQQGSGELF
>TRBJ2-7|TRBV30
AWSIGSPYEQY
>TRBJ2-7|TRBV6-1
ASSRELSSQGGYDQY
>TRBJ1-3|TRBV28
ASSFLGGGNTIY
>TRBJ2-1|TRBV6-1
ASSRGLAGANNEQF
>TRBJ1-3|TRBV27
ASSSMRWDRGLGNTIY
>TRBJ2-3|TRBV20-1
SAYPSSGQGIDTQY
>TRBJ2-2|TRBV9
ASSVTGSTGELF
>TRBJ2-7|TRBV2
ASTRQAAYEQY
>TRBJ1-2|TRBV6-5
ASSYNRVGYGYT
>TRBJ2-1|TRBV27
ASSFWLAGAGEQF
>TRBJ2-4|TRBV4-3
ASSHGLAVPKNIQY
>TRBJ2-3|TRBV10-3
AISEGLAGDSTDTQY
>TRBJ2-1|TRBV28
ASSLGGLAGFNEQF
>TRBJ2-7|TRBV5-4
ASSLSLAGASEQY
>TRBJ2-3|TRBV2
ASRAGVSAQY
>TRBJ2-5|TRBV12-3/TRBV12-4
ASSLGLLETQY
>TRBJ1-2|TRBV28
ASFEFKGNYGYT
>TRBJ2-1|TRBV7-9
ASSPLGGGYNEQF
>TRBJ1-5|TRBV7-2
ASSLYNQPQH
>TRBJ1-2|TRBV5-1
ASSLAGMGSGYT
>TRBJ2-7|TRBV4-3
ASSQVGGSFYEQY
>TRBJ2-2|TRBV27
ASSFPRQGNTGELF
>TRBJ2-1|TRBV9
ASSVTSGGYNEQF
>TRBJ1-6|TRBV5-5
ASSFSRDSPLH
>TRBJ2-3|TRBV27
ASSLLPTGGTSTDTQY
>TRBJ2-5|TRBV29-1
SVEDRIRSARHPIQETQY
>TRBJ2-4|TRBV5-1
ASSLRQGQGNIQY
>TRBJ2-5|TRBV6-2/TRBV6-3
ASSPHGGGGTQY
>TRBJ2-1|TRBV12-3/TRBV12-4
ASTLGGILQREQF
>TRBJ2-1|TRBV20-1
SASSSVEQF
>TRBJ1-4|TRBV7-2
ASSLLVATNEKLF
>TRBJ1-2|TRBV6-2/TRBV6-3
ASSYTVANYGYT
>TRBJ2-2|TRBV5-1
ASSIRDTGELF
>TRBJ2-5|TRBV28
ASSFTNGRDQETQY
>TRBJ2-1|TRBV4-3
ASSQDGDAAYNEQF
>TRBJ2-4|TRBV11-1
ASSLATGITGRQGIKNIQY
>TRBJ2-7|TRBV14
ASSQDFAVAGAAGQY
>TRBJ2-1|TRBV25-1
ASSPSGLAGRVGFGSYNEQF
>TRBJ2-5|TRBV12-3/TRBV12-4
ASSPRTEGEETQY